Listed below are T cell receptor beta chains from one sample, sequenced in a study of CD4 T cell repertoires in COVID-19. Generated by immunoSEQ multiplex PCR, the TCRdb table keeps only in-frame clones and is missing some. The repertoire holds fewer than 100,000 clones, with about four fifths as singletons. Specimen: CD4+ T cells from peripheral blood, collected after recovery from COVID-19. The source of these receptors is a human donor who had COVID-19. Both conserved end residues are part of each CDR3. The order of the fields is V gene, J gene, D gene, CDR3 protein. D genes are given only for firm matches.

TRBV2	TRBJ1-2	TRBD1	CASVDRGQAGYTF
TRBV10-2	TRBJ1-6	TRBD1	CATLQGVDSPLHF
TRBV14	TRBJ1-2	NA	CASSQESAPYGYTF
TRBV19	TRBJ2-3	NA	CASSRQAGWSDTQYF
TRBV12-5	TRBJ2-3	TRBD1	CASGLVPQRDRETDTQYF
TRBV10-3	TRBJ2-5	TRBD1	CAIRPGQGGETQYF
TRBV27	TRBJ2-7	NA	CASSLNSLARRYEQYF
TRBV18	TRBJ1-5	TRBD1	CASSPYSGQGVRNQPQHF
TRBV4-2	TRBJ2-1	TRBD2	CASSPAGTSGNNEQFF
TRBV5-1	TRBJ1-2	NA	CASNLDGGGYGYTF
TRBV7-9	TRBJ1-1	NA	CASSLGEGRNTEAFF
TRBV2	TRBJ1-5	NA	CASTRTGLWDQPQHF
TRBV7-8	TRBJ2-1	TRBD2	CASSLGSSGGEQFF
TRBV7-6	TRBJ2-2	TRBD2	CASSSVGLAPGELFF
TRBV6-1	TRBJ2-7	NA	CASSGRGATFFIHEQYF
TRBV25-1	TRBJ2-4	NA	CASSDEGRKNIQYF
TRBV10-3	TRBJ2-7	NA	CAISESREGSYEQYF
TRBV19	TRBJ1-5	NA	CASNKGTPGRPQHF
TRBV27	TRBJ2-7	NA	CASSSPYEQYF
TRBV11-2	TRBJ1-6	NA	CASSLDQMNSPLHF
TRBV28	TRBJ2-1	TRBD1	CASRSGQGSYNEQFF
TRBV14	TRBJ2-7	NA	CASSQGQGGEQYF
TRBV19	TRBJ2-6	NA	CASSIPSSGANVLTF
TRBV5-1	TRBJ1-2	TRBD1	CASSPETGGRYTF
TRBV5-6	TRBJ2-1	NA	CASSLGRGGSYNEQFF
TRBV7-2	TRBJ2-2	NA	CASSLMMNTGELFF
TRBV19	TRBJ1-4	TRBD1	CASSIGTGAQATNEKLFF
TRBV7-2	TRBJ2-3	TRBD2	CASSLGLTSGKSDTQYF
TRBV24-1	TRBJ2-3	TRBD2	CATRGRLAGPTDTQYF
TRBV28	TRBJ1-1	NA	CASSFGGMNTEAFF
TRBV20-1	TRBJ1-5	NA	CSVGGNQPQHF
TRBV6-1	TRBJ2-3	TRBD2	CASSVSSGGAADTQYF
TRBV10-3	TRBJ1-2	TRBD1	CAISLQGEAGGYTF
TRBV24-1	TRBJ2-3	TRBD2	CATSAPRTSGRADTQYF
TRBV21-1	TRBJ2-7	NA	CASKPGLAGNTDEQYF
TRBV4-1	TRBJ1-2	NA	CASSQGFEQGSVYGYTF
TRBV27	TRBJ2-2	NA	CASSPGSRDTGELFF
TRBV24-1	TRBJ2-1	NA	CATSSGAEQFF
TRBV9	TRBJ1-1	NA	CASSVDGGYTEAFF
TRBV10-3	TRBJ1-1	NA	CAISDGGHLNTEAFF
TRBV7-9	TRBJ1-1	NA	CASSLEGQLYTEAFF
TRBV6-1	TRBJ1-6	NA	CASSESAGNSPLHF
TRBV5-1	TRBJ2-1	NA	CASSLEGGNEQFF
TRBV6-2/TRBV6-3	TRBJ1-5	TRBD1	CASSRDRGNQPQHF
TRBV6-2/TRBV6-3	TRBJ1-5	NA	CASSYSILRRTFSNQPQHF
TRBV7-2	TRBJ2-7	NA	CASSPDMALSYEQYF
TRBV27	TRBJ1-1	NA	CASSDSNTEAFF
TRBV3-1/TRBV3-2	TRBJ2-7	NA	CASSQAAGEQYF
TRBV6-5	TRBJ2-3	TRBD2	CASASSGSTDTQYF
TRBV15	TRBJ2-7	NA	CATSRDFAYEQYF
TRBV5-1	TRBJ1-2	NA	CASSLPGDYGYTF
TRBV7-8	TRBJ1-1	NA	CASSFERAEAFF
TRBV27	TRBJ1-1	NA	CASRSAWGGRNTEAFF
TRBV11-3	TRBJ2-2	TRBD2	CASSPRTSGGQYTGELFF
TRBV29-1	TRBJ1-2	TRBD1	CSAITGDYGYTF
TRBV18	TRBJ2-7	TRBD2	CASSPAGDPTYEQYF
TRBV11-2	TRBJ1-3	NA	CASSPQTENTIYF
TRBV18	TRBJ2-7	NA	CASSPTSSYEQYF
TRBV11-2	TRBJ1-5	NA	CASSLGSGGSQPQHF
TRBV19	TRBJ1-4	NA	CASGGTPGNEKLFF